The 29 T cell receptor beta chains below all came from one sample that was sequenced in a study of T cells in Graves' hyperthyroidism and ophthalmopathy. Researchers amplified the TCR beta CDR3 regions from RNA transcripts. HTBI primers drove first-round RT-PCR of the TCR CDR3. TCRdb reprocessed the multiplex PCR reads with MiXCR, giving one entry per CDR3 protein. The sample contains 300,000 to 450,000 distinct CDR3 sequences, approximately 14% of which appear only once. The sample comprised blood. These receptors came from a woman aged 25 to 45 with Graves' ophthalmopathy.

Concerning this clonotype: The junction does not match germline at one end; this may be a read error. Written as DNA, the CDR3 is TGTGCAAGCAGCCAGGACAGGGGGTTTCCTAGCGGGGGGAGGAGAAATGAGCAGTTCTTC. Translating it yields CASSQDRGFPSGGRRNEQFF. V and J are TRBV3-1 and TRBJ2-1; D might be TRBD2 (11 bases). Germline V gene lookup returns CDR1 LGHDT and CDR2 YNNKEL (reference sequence). The CDR3 consists of 20 residues.

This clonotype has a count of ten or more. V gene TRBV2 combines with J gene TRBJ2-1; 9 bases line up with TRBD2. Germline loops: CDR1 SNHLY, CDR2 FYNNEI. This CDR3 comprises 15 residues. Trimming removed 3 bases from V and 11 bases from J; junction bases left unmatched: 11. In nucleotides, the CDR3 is TGTGCCAGCAGTGATCAAGGCGGGGGGGCGGATAAGCAGTTCTTC. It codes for CASSDQGGGADKQFF.

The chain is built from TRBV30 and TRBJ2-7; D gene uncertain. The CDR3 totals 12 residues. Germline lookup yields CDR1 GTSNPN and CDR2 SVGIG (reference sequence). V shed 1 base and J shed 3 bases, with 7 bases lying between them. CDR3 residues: CAWSGAGYEQYF. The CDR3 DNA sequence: TGTGCCTGGAGTGGGGCAGGCTACGAGCAGTACTTC.

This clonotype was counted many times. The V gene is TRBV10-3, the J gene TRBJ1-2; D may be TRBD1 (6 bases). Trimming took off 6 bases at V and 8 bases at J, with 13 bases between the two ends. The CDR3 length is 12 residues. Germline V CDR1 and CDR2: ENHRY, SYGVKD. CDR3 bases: TGTGCCATCAGAGGGACGACAGGAGGCTACACCTTC. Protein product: CAIRGTTGGYTF.

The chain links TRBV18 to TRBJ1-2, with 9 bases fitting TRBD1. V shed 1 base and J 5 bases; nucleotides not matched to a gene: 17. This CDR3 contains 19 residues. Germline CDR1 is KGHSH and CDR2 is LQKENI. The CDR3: CASSPLLSGTGRTYYGYTF. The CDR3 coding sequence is TGTGCCAGCTCACCACTATTATCCGGGACAGGGAGAACCTATTATGGCTACACCTTC.

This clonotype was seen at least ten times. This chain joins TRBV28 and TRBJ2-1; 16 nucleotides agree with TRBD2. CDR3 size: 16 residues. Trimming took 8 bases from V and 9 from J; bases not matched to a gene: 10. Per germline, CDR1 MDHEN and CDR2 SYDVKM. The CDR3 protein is CASVRLGLAGGFEQFF. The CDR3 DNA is TGTGCCAGCGTGCGGTTGGGACTAGCGGGGGGGTTTGAGCAGTTCTTC.

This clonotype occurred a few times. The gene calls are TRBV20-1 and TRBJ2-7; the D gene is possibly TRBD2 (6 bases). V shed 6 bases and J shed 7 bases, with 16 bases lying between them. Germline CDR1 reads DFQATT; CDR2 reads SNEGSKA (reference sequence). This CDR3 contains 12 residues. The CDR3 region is CSAEGRSREQYF. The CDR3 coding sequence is TGCAGTGCCGAGGGGAGGTCTCGGGAGCAGTACTTC.

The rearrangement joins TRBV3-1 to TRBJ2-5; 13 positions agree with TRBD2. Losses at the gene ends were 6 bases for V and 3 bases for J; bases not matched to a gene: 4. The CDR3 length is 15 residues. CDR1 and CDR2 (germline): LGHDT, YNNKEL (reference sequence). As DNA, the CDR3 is TGTGCCAGCAGTCAACTAGCGGGGGGGAAAGAGACCCAGTACTTC. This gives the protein CASSQLAGGKETQYF.

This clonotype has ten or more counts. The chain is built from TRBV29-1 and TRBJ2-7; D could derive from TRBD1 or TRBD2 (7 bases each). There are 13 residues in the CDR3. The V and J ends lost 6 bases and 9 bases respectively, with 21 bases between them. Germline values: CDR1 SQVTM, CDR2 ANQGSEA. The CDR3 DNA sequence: TGCAGCGTCGGTGGGGGGGGACAGTTCGGGCAGTACTTC. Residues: CSVGGGGQFGQYF.

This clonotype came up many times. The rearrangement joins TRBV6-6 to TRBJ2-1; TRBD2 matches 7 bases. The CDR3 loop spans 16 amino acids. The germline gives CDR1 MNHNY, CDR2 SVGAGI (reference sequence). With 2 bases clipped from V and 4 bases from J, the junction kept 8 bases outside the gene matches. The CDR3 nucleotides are TGTGCCAGCAGTTACCTCATTAAGCGGGGATACAATGAGCAGTTCTTC. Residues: CASSYLIKRGYNEQFF.

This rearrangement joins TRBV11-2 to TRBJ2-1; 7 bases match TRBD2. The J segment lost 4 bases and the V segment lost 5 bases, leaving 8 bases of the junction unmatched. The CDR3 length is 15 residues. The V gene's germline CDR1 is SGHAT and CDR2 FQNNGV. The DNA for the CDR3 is TGTGCCAGCAGCATACTAGCGTGGATGTACAATGAGCAGTTCTTC. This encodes CASSILAWMYNEQFF.

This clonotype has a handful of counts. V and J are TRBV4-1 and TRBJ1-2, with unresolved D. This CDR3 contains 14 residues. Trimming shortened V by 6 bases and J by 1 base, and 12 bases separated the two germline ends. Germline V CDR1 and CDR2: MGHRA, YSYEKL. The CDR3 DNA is TGCGCCAGCAGTTTTGGTGAGAATAACTATGGCTACACCTTC. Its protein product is CASSFGENNYGYTF.

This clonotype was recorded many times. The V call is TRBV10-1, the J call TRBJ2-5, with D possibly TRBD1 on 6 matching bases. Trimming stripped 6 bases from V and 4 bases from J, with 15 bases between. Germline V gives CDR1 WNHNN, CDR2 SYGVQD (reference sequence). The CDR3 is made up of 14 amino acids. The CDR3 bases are TGCGCCAGCAGCCTAGGAGGCAGGGGAGAGACCCAGTACTTC. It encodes CASSLGGRGETQYF.

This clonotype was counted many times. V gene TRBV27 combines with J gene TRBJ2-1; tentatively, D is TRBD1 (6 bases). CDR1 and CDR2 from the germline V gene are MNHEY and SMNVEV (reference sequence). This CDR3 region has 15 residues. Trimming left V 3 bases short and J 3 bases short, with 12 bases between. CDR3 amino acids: CASSFQRGFYNEQFF. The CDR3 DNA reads TGTGCCAGCAGTTTCCAAAGGGGGTTCTACAATGAGCAGTTCTTC.

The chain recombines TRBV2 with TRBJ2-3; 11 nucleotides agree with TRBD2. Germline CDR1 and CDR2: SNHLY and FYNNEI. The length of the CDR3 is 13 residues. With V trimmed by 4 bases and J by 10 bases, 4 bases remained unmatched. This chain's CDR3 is CASSVLAGGAQYF. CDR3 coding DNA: TGTGCCAGCAGTGTCCTAGCGGGGGGCGCGCAGTATTTT.

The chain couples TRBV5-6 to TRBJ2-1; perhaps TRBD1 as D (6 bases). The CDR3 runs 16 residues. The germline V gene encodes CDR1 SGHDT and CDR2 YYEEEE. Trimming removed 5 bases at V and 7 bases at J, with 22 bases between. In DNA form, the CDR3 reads TGTGCCAGCAGTCGCAGTTTGGGGGCCAGGGGAAATGAGCAGTTCTTC. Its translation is CASSRSLGARGNEQFF.

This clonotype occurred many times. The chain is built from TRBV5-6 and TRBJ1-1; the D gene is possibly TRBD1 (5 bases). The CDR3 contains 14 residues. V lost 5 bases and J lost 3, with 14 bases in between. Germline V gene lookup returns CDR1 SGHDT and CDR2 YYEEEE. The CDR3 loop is CASRTGAGYTEAFF. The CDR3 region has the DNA TGTGCCAGCAGGACCGGTGCAGGGTACACTGAAGCTTTCTTT. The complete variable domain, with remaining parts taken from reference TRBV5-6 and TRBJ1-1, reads DAGVTQSPTHLIKTRGQQVTLRCSPKSGHDTVSWYQQALGQGPQFIFQYYEEEERQRGNFPDRFSGHQFPNYSSELNVNALLLGDSALYLCASRTGAGYTEAFFGQGTRLTVV.

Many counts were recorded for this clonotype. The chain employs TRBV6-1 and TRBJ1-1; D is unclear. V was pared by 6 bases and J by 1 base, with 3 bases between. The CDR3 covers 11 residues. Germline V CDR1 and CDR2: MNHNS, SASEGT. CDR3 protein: CASRRNTEAFF. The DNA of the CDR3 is TGTGCCAGCAGGAGGAACACTGAAGCTTTCTTT.

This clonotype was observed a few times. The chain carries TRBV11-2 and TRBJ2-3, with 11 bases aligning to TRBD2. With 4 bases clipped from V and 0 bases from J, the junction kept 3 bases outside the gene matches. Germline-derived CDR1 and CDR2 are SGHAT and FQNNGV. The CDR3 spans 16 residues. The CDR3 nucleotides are TGTGCCAGCAGCTCGGGGACTAGCGGAAGCACAGATACGCAGTATTTT. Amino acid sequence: CASSSGTSGSTDTQYF.

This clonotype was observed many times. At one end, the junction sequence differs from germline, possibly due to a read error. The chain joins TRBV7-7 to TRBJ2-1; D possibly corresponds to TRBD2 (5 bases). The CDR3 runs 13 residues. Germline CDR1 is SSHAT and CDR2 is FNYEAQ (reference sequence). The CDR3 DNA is TGTGCTAGCAGTCCCAAACTAGTAAATGAGCAGTTCTTC. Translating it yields CASSPKLVNEQFF.

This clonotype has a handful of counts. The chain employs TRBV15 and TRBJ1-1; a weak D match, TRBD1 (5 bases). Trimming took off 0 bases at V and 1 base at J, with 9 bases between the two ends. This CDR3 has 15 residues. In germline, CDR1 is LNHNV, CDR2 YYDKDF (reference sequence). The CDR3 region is CATSRDWGKNTEAFF. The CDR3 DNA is TGTGCCACCAGCAGAGATTGGGGGAAGAACACTGAAGCTTTCTTT.

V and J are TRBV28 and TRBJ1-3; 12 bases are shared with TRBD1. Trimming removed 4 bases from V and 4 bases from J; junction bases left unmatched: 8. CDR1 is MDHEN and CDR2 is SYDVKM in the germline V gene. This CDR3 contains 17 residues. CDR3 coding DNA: TGTGCCAGCAGTTCCACGGGACAGGGGGCGCCAGGAAACACCATATATTTT. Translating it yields CASSSTGQGAPGNTIYF.

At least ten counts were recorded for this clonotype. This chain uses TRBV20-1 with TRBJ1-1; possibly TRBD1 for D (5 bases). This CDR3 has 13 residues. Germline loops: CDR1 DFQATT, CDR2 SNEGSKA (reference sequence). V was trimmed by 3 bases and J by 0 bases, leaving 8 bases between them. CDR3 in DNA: TGCAGTGCTAGGGGGACGTTGAACACTGAAGCTTTCTTT. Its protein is CSARGTLNTEAFF.

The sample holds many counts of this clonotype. CDR3 nucleotide sequence: TGTGCCAGCAGTTTACTCGTTTTCGATGAGCAGTTCTTC. This codes for CASSLLVFDEQFF. The chain recombines TRBV12-3 or TRBV12-4 with TRBJ2-1; D call uncertain. The CDR3 is made up of 13 amino acids. V lost 2 bases to trimming and J lost 8 bases, with 10 bases between them.

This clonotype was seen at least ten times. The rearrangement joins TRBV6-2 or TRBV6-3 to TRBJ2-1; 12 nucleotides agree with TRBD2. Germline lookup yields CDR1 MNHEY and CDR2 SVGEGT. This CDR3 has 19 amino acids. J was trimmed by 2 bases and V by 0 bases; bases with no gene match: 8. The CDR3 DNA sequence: TGTGCCAGCAGTTACTCACCCTGGACTAGCGGGGATACCTACAATGAGCAGTTCTTC. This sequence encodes CASSYSPWTSGDTYNEQFF.

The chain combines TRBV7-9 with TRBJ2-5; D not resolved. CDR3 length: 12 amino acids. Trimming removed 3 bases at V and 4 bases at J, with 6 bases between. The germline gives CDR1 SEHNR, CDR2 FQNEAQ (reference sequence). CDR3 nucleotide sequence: TGTGCCAGCAGCTTGTTCGCAGAGACCCAGTACTTC. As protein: CASSLFAETQYF.

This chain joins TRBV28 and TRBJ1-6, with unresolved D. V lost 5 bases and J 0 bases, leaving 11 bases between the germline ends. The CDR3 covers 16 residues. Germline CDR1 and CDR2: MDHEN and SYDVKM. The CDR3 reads CASSGPTSSYNSPLHF. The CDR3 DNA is TGTGCCAGCAGTGGCCCCACGAGCTCCTATAATTCACCCCTCCACTTT.

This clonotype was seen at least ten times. This CDR3 is CASGGGSQPQHF. CDR3 DNA: TGTGCCAGCGGTGGGGGGAGTCAGCCCCAGCATTTT. The chain links TRBV6-1 to TRBJ1-5; weak D call: TRBD1 (5 bases). Germline CDR1 reads MNHNS; CDR2 reads SASEGT. The length of the CDR3 is 12 residues. The V end lost 8 bases, the J end lost 6 bases, and 11 bases lay between the germline ends.

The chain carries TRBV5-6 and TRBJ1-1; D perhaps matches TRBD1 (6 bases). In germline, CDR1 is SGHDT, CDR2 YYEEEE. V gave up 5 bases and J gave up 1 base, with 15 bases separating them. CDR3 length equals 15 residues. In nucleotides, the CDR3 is TGTGCCAGCAGGGAAGGGGGGAAAGGGAACACTGAAGCTTTCTTT. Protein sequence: CASREGGKGNTEAFF. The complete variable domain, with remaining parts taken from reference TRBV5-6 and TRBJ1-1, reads DAGVTQSPTHLIKTRGQQVTLRCSPKSGHDTVSWYQQALGQGPQFIFQYYEEEERQRGNFPDRFSGHQFPNYSSELNVNALLLGDSALYLCASREGGKGNTEAFFGQGTRLTVV.